Shown below are 2 T cell receptor beta chains from a single sample sequenced in a study of blood T cell repertoires in COVID-19. Assay: immunoSEQ multiplex PCR; the TCRdb copy retains only in-frame clones and omits some. The table shows about 330,000 clones, with roughly 86% occurring only once. The sequenced material came from PBMCs or T cells enriched from blood (not recorded which). These TCRs come from a woman in her twenties or thirties who had recovered from COVID-19.

The chain joins TRBV7-2 to TRBJ2-7; tentatively, D is TRBD1 (5 bases). Germline lookup yields CDR1 SGHTA and CDR2 FQGNSA. Deletions cut 2 bases from V and 3 bases from J, with 5 bases between. CDR3 length: 12 residues. The CDR3 spells CASSLQGYEQYF. CDR3 coding DNA: TGTGCCAGCAGCTTACAGGGCTACGAGCAGTACTTC.

V gene TRBV1 combines with J gene TRBJ1-1; TRBD1 is the table's D call and was not checked against the DNA. TRBV1 corresponds to a pseudogene. This CDR3 region has 16 residues. The DNA of the CDR3 is TGCACCAGCAGCCAAGGGGTGGACAGGGGAGGCCCTGAAGCTTTCTTT. Translated: CTSSQGVDRGGPEAFF.